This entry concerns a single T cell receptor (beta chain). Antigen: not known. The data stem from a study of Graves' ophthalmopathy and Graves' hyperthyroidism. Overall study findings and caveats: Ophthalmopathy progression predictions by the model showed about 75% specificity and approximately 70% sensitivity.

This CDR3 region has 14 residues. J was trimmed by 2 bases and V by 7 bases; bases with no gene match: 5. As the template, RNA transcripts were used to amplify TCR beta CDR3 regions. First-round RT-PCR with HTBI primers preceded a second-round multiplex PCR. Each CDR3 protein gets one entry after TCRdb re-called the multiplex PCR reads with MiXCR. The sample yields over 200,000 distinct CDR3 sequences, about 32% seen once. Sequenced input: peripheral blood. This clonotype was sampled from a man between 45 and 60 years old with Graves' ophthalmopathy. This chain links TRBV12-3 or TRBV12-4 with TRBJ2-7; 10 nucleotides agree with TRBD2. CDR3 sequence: CASNLAGGAYEQYF. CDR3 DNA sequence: TGTGCCAGCAACTTAGCGGGAGGCGCCTACGAGCAGTACTTC.